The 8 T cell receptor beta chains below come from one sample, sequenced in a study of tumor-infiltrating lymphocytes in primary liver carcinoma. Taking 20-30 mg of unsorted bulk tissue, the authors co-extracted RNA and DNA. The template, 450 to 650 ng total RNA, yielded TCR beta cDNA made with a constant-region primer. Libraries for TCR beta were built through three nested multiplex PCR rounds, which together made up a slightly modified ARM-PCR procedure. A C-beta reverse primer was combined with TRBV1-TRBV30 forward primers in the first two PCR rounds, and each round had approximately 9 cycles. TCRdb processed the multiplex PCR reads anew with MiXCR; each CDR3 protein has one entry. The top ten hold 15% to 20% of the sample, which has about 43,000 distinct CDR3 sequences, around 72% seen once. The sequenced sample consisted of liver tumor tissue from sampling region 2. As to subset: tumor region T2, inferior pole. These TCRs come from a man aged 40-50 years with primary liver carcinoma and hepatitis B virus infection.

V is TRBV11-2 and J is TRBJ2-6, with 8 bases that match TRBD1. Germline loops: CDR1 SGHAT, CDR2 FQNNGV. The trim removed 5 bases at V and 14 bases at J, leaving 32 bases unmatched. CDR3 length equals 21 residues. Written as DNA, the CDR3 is TGTGCCAGCAGCATGGAGGGAGACAGGGGCATTTCCCTCTCTGGGGCCTACATCCTGACTTTC. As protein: CASSMEGDRGISLSGAYILTF.

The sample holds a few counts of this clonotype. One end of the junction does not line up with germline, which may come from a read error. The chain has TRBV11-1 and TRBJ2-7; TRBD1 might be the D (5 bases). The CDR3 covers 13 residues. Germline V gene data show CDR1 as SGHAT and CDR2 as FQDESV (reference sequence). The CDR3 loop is CAGSPRDSYEQYF. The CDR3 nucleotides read TGCGCTGGCAGCCCCAGGGACTCCTACGAGCAGTACTTC.

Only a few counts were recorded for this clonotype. CDR3 sequence reads: CAGSWKAGEVYEQYF. CDR3 DNA sequence: TGTGCCGGTAGCTGGAAAGCGGGAGAGGTCTACGAGCAGTACTTC. The rearrangement joins TRBV6-1 to TRBJ2-7, with 8 bases identical to TRBD2. The CDR3 spans 15 residues. Trimming removed 11 bases from V and 3 bases from J; junction bases left unmatched: 15. Germline V gene lookup returns CDR1 MNHNS and CDR2 SASEGT.

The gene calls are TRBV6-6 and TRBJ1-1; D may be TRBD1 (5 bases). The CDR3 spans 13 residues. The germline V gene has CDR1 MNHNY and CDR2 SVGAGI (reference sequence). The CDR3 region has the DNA TGTATCAGCAGCACGGGGGGGACTACTGAAGCTTTCTTT. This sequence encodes CISSTGGTTEAFF.

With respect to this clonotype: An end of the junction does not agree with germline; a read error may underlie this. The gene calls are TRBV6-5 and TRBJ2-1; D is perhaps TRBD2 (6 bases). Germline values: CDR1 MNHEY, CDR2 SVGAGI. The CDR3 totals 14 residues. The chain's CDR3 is CASSRLEDYNEHFF. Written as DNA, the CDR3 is TGTGCAAGCAGTCGACTAGAGGATTACAATGAGCATTTCTTC.

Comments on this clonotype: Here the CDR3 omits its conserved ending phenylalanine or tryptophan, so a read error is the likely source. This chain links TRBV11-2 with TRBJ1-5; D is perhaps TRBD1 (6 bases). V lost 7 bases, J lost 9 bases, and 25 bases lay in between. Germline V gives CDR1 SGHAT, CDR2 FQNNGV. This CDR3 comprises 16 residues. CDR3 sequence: CASNLKGGLTDRPQHL. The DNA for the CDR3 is TGTGCCAGCAACCTAAAAGGGGGACTGACGGATCGGCCCCAGCATCTT.

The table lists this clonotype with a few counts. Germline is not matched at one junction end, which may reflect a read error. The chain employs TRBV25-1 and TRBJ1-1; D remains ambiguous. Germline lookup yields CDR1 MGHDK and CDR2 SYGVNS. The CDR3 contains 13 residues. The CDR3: CASSTHGNAEAFF. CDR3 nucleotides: TGTGCCAGCAGTACACACGGGAACGCTGAAGCTTTCTTT.

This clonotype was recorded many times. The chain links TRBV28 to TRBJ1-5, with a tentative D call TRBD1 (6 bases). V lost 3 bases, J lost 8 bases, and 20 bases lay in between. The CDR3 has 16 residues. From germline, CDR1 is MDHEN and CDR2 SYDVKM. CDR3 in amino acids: CASSFWQGLGGEPQHF. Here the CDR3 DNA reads TGTGCCAGCAGTTTTTGGCAGGGGTTGGGAGGAGAGCCCCAGCATTTT.